Below are 27 T cell receptor beta chains sequenced from a single sample in a study of blood T cells in healthy people across ages. A J-beta primer mix and a sample-barcoded 5' primer were used in a second PCR of about 7 to 12 cycles. Via MiXCR, TCRdb re-called the 5' RACE reads, giving one row per CDR3 protein. The table lists around 800,000 distinct CDR3 sequences, 35% to 60% of them singletons. The sample comprised blood. The origin of the receptors is an elderly man in good health.

This clonotype was detected ten times or more. CDR3 sequence (DNA): TGTGCCAGCAGTTTAGCGCTGGCAGGGGCTAGCGTACAGCAGTACTTC. Its protein product is CASSLALAGASVQQYF. V is TRBV12-3 or TRBV12-4 and J is TRBJ2-7; D may be TRBD1 or TRBD2 (6 bases each). V lost 0 bases to trimming and J lost 8 bases, with 20 bases between them. The CDR3 length is 16 residues.

This chain links TRBV7-2 with TRBJ1-1, with a tentative D call TRBD1 (6 bases). V lost 4 bases to trimming and J lost 4 bases, with 13 bases between them. The CDR3 totals 14 residues. The V gene's germline CDR1 is SGHTA and CDR2 FQGNSA. The CDR3 DNA reads as TGTGCCAGCAGCTGGAACAGGGAGGGCACTGAAGCTTTCTTT. It encodes CASSWNREGTEAFF.

The V and J genes are TRBV12-3 or TRBV12-4 and TRBJ2-1, with D unresolved. The CDR3 consists of 17 residues. V was shortened by 4 bases and J by 12 bases, with 28 bases between the two germline ends. CDR3: CASSSFSRQTYNVAQFF. CDR3 DNA: TGTGCCAGCAGTTCTTTTAGCCGGCAAACGTACAATGTCGCGCAGTTCTTC.

The rearrangement links TRBV20-1 to TRBJ2-7; 14 bases line up with TRBD2. With V trimmed by 6 bases and J by 7 bases, 14 bases remained unmatched. Germline V CDR1 and CDR2: DFQATT, SNEGSKA (reference sequence). The CDR3 sequence is 16 residues long. The CDR3 bases are TGCAGTGCCCCCCGACTAGCGGGAGGGATATACAATGAGCAGTACTTC. Amino acid sequence: CSAPRLAGGIYNEQYF.

This clonotype was found a few times. This sequence joins TRBV5-1 and TRBJ2-7; D remains ambiguous. This CDR3 contains 14 residues. Trimming removed 4 bases from V and 2 bases from J, with 13 bases in between. CDR1 is SGHRS, CDR2 YFSETQ, per germline. The CDR3, as DNA: TGCGCCAGCAGCCCAGACGGTCTCGCCTACGAGCAGTACTTC. Encoded protein: CASSPDGLAYEQYF.

This rearrangement joins TRBV20-1 to TRBJ1-4, with D uncertain. The CDR3 contains 13 residues. The germline gives CDR1 DFQATT, CDR2 SNEGSKA (reference sequence). CDR3 sequence (DNA): TGCAGCGCCCCGTGGGGTTCTAATGAAAAACTGTTTTTT. Protein product: CSAPWGSNEKLFF.

V and J are TRBV3-1 and TRBJ1-5; no definite D call. CDR3 size: 14 residues. V dropped 1 base and J dropped 3 bases, with 7 bases sitting between them. Germline lookup yields CDR1 LGHDT and CDR2 YNNKEL (reference sequence). CDR3 DNA sequence: TGTGCCAGCAGCCAAGGACTTTTCAATCAGCCCCAGCATTTT. As protein: CASSQGLFNQPQHF. The full variable domain, in which reference TRBV3-1 and TRBJ1-5 provide the parts outside the CDR3, is DTAVSQTPKYLVTQMGNDKSIKCEQNLGHDTMYWYKQDSKKFLKIMFSYNNKELIINETVPNRFSPKSPDKAHLNLHINSLELGDSAVYFCASSQGLFNQPQHFGDGTRLSIL.

Note on this clonotype: A much larger clone is a single base away; this may be a read error. The gene calls are TRBV5-1 and TRBJ2-1; D is possibly TRBD2 (6 bases). Germline V CDR1 and CDR2: SGHRS, YFSETQ. V was trimmed by 6 bases and J by 5 bases, leaving 21 bases between them. The CDR3 is 16 amino acids. The CDR3 here is CASTRGSTASHNEQFF. In DNA, the CDR3 is TGCGCCAGCACCCGGGGGAGCACAGCAAGCCACAATGAGCAGTTCTTC.

This clonotype was observed at least ten times. The chain links TRBV10-2 to TRBJ1-2; D not resolved. V was trimmed by 11 bases and J by 8 bases, leaving 30 bases between them. This CDR3 has 16 residues. CDR1 WSHSY and CDR2 SAAADI come from the germline V gene. The CDR3 spells CAPSFCFGRPPGGYTF. The CDR3 coding sequence is TGCGCCCCCTCATTCTGTTTTGGCAGGCCGCCCGGGGGCTACACCTTC.

The chain recombines TRBV2 with TRBJ1-5; D unclear. The ends were cut back, 4 bases at V and 5 bases at J, with 6 bases in the middle. The CDR3 spans 12 residues. Germline CDR1 reads SNHLY; CDR2 reads FYNNEI. The CDR3 DNA sequence: TGTGCCAGCAGTGGTGAACATCAGCCCCAGCATTTT. This sequence encodes CASSGEHQPQHF.

The chain uses TRBV4-2 and TRBJ2-1; TRBD2 matches 7 bases. CDR1 and CDR2 from the germline V gene are LGHNA and YNFKEQ. CDR3 size: 17 residues. The ends lost 0 bases at V and 7 bases at J; junction bases unmatched: 12. The CDR3 sequence: CASSQDRRTRGKNEQFF. Written as DNA, the CDR3 is TGTGCCAGCAGCCAAGATCGGAGGACTAGAGGGAAGAATGAGCAGTTCTTC.

This clonotype was observed a few times. Here the CDR3 DNA reads TGTGCCAGCAGCTTCCCCGGGAGAGGTTCCTACGAGCAGTACTTC. This sequence encodes CASSFPGRGSYEQYF. The chain carries TRBV7-2 and TRBJ2-7, with D possibly TRBD2 on 6 matching bases. The CDR3 loop spans 15 amino acids. Per germline, CDR1 SGHTA and CDR2 FQGNSA. V was pared by 3 bases and J by 1 base, with 13 bases between.

The chain combines TRBV3-1 with TRBJ2-7, with D possibly matching TRBD1 (6 bases). This CDR3 is built from 12 residues. V dropped 5 bases and J dropped 3 bases, with 8 bases sitting between them. Per the germline V gene, CDR1 is LGHDT and CDR2 is YNNKEL (reference sequence). In DNA, the CDR3 is TGTGCCAGCAGCGGGGACATCTACGAGCAGTACTTC. It specifies CASSGDIYEQYF.

This chain connects TRBV11-2 to TRBJ1-2; TRBD1 matches 9 bases. CDR3 length equals 16 residues. Germline V gives CDR1 SGHAT, CDR2 FQNNGV. After removal of 5 bases from V and 3 bases from J, the junction contained 10 bases not matched to a gene. The CDR3: CASSLGTGSAYYGYTF. CDR3 DNA sequence: TGTGCCAGCAGCCTCGGGACAGGGTCTGCGTACTATGGCTACACCTTC.

This clonotype has more than one count but fewer than ten. V and J are TRBV7-2 and TRBJ2-1, with D unresolved. Germline values: CDR1 SGHTA, CDR2 FQGNSA. V was trimmed by 5 bases and J by 4 bases, leaving 12 bases between them. This CDR3 is built from 14 residues. The CDR3 reads CASSLATSYNEQFF. CDR3 nucleotides: TGTGCCAGCAGCCTTGCGACCTCTTACAATGAGCAGTTCTTC.

Comment on this clonotype: At one end, the junction sequence differs from germline, possibly due to a read error. The chain has TRBV7-3 and TRBJ1-1, with TRBD1 matching over 7 bases. CDR3 length equals 15 residues. Germline CDR1 SGHTA, CDR2 FQGTGA. CDR3 sequence (DNA): TGTGCCAGCAGATTAACAGGGGCCGGGGGGACTGAAGCTTTCTTT. This translates into CASRLTGAGGTEAFF.

Turning to this clonotype: One end of the junction does not line up with germline, which may come from a read error. The rearrangement links TRBV27 to TRBJ2-3, with D perhaps TRBD1 or TRBD2 (6 bases each). In germline, CDR1 is MNHEY, CDR2 SMNVEV (reference sequence). The CDR3 spans 14 residues. This chain's CDR3 is CASSLGGAPDTRYF. DNA of the CDR3: TGTGCCAGCAGTTTGGGGGGCGCCCCAGATACGCGGTATTTT.

This clonotype was recorded a few times. This rearrangement joins TRBV24-1 to TRBJ2-3; weak D call: TRBD1 (6 bases). The CDR3 is made up of 15 amino acids. From germline, CDR1 is KGHDR and CDR2 SFDVKD. Trimming took 3 bases from V and 1 from J, leaving 10 bases between them. CDR3 residues: CATSDVDSGTDTQYF. CDR3 coding DNA: TGTGCCACCAGTGATGTGGACAGTGGCACAGATACGCAGTATTTT.

V and J are TRBV28 and TRBJ1-2; tentatively, D is TRBD1 (6 bases). The CDR3 contains 14 residues. V lost 6 bases and J 5 bases, leaving 16 bases between the germline ends. Germline CDR1 is MDHEN and CDR2 is SYDVKM. DNA of the CDR3: TGTGCCAGCAGGGCCCGGGACAAATTTTATGGCTACACCTTC. Its protein product is CASRARDKFYGYTF.

Worth noting for this clonotype: One base away lies a much larger clone, so this may be a sequencing read error. The V and J genes are TRBV12-3 or TRBV12-4 and TRBJ2-1; tentatively, D is TRBD1 (6 bases). Trimming removed 8 bases from V and 12 bases from J, with 26 bases in between. The CDR3 is 15 residues long. As DNA, the CDR3 is TGTGCCAGCGTCCTAGGGGGACCGGGTTTGGATGGGCAGTTCTTC. As protein: CASVLGGPGLDGQFF.

The genes are TRBV28 and TRBJ2-5, with D uncertain. Trimming cost V 10 bases and J 13 bases, with 25 bases left between them. The CDR3 covers 13 residues. The V gene's germline CDR1 is MDHEN and CDR2 SYDVKM. The CDR3 is CATHAVGVRERYF. CDR3 nucleotide sequence: TGTGCCACCCACGCGGTTGGAGTACGCGAGCGGTACTTC.

This clonotype appeared a few times. The rearrangement joins TRBV29-1 to TRBJ2-5; TRBD2 agrees at 10 bases. The CDR3 is 14 amino acids. Germline lookup yields CDR1 SQVTM and CDR2 ANQGSEA. With V trimmed by 8 bases and J by 5 bases, 11 bases remained unmatched. The CDR3 bases are TGCAGCTCAGCGGGAGGGCCCTCATGGGAGACCCAGTACTTC. Translating gives CSSAGGPSWETQYF. Together with reference TRBV29-1 and TRBJ2-5, the CDR3 gives the full variable domain: SAVISQKPSRDICQRGTSLTIQCQVDSQVTMMFWYRQQPGQSLTLIATANQGSEATYESGFVIDKFPISRPNLTFSTLTVSNMSPEDSSIYLCSSAGGPSWETQYFGPGTRLLVL.

The chain couples TRBV11-3 to TRBJ2-7; TRBD1 agrees at 8 bases. CDR3 length: 13 amino acids. The V gene's germline CDR1 is SGHNT and CDR2 YENEEA. The trim removed 4 bases at V and 10 bases at J, leaving 9 bases unmatched. DNA for the CDR3: TGTGCCAGCAGCTACGGGACAGGTCAGATTCAGTACTTC. Translating it yields CASSYGTGQIQYF. Looking up the rest from reference TRBV11-3 and TRBJ2-7 gives the full variable domain: EAGVVQSPRYKIIEKKQPVAFWCNPISGHNTLYWYLQNLGQGPELLIRYENEEAVDDSQLPKDRFSAERLKGVDSTLKIQPAELGDSAVYLCASSYGTGQIQYFGPGTRLTVT.

The V gene is TRBV5-1, the J gene TRBJ2-3, with D tentatively TRBD1 or TRBD2 (5 bases each). Trimming pared 6 bases from V and 2 bases from J, leaving 19 bases between. The CDR3 length is 16 residues. Germline V gene sequence: CDR1 SGHRS, CDR2 YFSETQ. The CDR3 loop reads CASNERGSTPTDTQYF. The CDR3, as DNA: TGCGCCAGCAATGAGAGGGGTTCCACTCCCACAGATACGCAGTATTTT.

The chain carries TRBV6-5 and TRBJ2-7, with 10 nucleotides matching TRBD1. The length of the CDR3 is 15 residues. The V segment lost 2 bases and the J segment 4 bases; nucleotides outside the gene matches: 5. Germline V gene lookup returns CDR1 MNHEY and CDR2 SVGAGI. The CDR3 DNA follows: TGTGCCAGCAGTTACGGAGGGACAGGGGAATACGAGCAGTACTTC. This translates into CASSYGGTGEYEQYF.

This clonotype came up once. V is TRBV4-2 and J is TRBJ2-3; D unclear. This CDR3 has 12 amino acids. Germline values: CDR1 LGHNA, CDR2 YNFKEQ. Trimming pared 8 bases from V and 2 bases from J, leaving 8 bases between. In nucleotides, the CDR3 is TGTGCCAGCGCGAACCTCACAGATACGCAGTATTTT. Amino acid sequence: CASANLTDTQYF.

This clonotype was seen a handful of times. The genes are TRBV5-1 and TRBJ2-1; 7 bases agree with TRBD2. The CDR3 runs to 14 residues. V shed 4 bases, J shed 6 bases, and the junction held 7 bases outside the gene matches. Germline assignment: CDR1 SGHRS and CDR2 YFSETQ. CDR3 in DNA: TGCGCCAGCAGCGGAGGCGGGAGTTCCAATGAGCAGTTCTTC. The encoded protein is CASSGGGSSNEQFF.